This T cell receptor beta chain was identified in a study of T cell responses to AZD1222 COVID-19 vaccine. About the study: Pooled samples include second doses given at about 4 or 12 weeks.

Study conclusions and caveats: Across spike, vaccine-associated CD4 TCRs were found, dominant at 160-218 and 743-854.

With respect to this clone: Its antigen remains unknown.

The assay was immunoSEQ multiplex PCR, and TCRdb's table has in-frame clones only and misses some. Found here are some 22,000 clones, about 80% of them singletons; the top ten hold 35% to 45%. The CDR3 length is 12 residues. V was clipped by 8 bases and J by 1 base, with 9 bases between them. Germline V CDR1 and CDR2: SEHNR, FQNEAQ (reference sequence). The chain couples TRBV7-9 to TRBJ2-7; no clear D. The starting material was peripheral blood, obtained on day 0 of AZD1222 vaccination. This receptor was identified in an adult in good health. The CDR3 sequence: CASAGGSYEQYF. CDR3 sequence (DNA): TGTGCCAGCGCCGGTGGATCCTACGAGCAGTACTTC.